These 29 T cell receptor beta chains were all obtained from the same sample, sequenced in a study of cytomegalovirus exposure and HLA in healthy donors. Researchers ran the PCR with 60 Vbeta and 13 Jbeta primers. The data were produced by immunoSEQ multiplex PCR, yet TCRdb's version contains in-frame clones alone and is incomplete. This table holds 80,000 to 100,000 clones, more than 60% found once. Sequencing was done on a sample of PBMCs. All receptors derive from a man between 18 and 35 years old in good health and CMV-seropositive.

The CDR3 DNA reads as TGTGCCAGCTCACGGGACTCCGCTAACTATGGCTACACCTTC. It yields the protein CASSRDSANYGYTF. V is TRBV18 and J is TRBJ1-2, with a possible D match to TRBD1 (5 bases). The CDR3 extends over 14 amino acids. Germline V CDR1 and CDR2: KGHSH, LQKENI. V gave up 4 bases and J gave up 0 bases, with 9 bases separating them.

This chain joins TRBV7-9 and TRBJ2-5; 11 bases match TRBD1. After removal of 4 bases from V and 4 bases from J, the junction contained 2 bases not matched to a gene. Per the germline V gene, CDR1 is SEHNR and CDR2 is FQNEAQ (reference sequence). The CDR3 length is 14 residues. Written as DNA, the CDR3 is TGTGCCAGCAGCTCTGGGACAGGGGGAGAGACCCAGTACTTC. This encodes CASSSGTGGETQYF.

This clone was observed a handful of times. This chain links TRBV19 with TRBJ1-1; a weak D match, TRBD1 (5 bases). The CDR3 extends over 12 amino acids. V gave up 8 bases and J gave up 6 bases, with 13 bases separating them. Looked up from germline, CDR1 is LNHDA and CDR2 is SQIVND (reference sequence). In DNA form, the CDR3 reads TGTGCCAGTGGAGTTCAGGGATCTGAAGCTTTCTTT. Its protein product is CASGVQGSEAFF.

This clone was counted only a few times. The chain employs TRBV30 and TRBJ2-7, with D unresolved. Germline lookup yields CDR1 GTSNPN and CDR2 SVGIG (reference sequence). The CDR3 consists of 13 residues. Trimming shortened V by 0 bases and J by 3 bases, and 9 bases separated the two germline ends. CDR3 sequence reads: CAWSVPTVYEQYF. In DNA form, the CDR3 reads TGTGCCTGGAGTGTACCCACAGTCTACGAGCAGTACTTC. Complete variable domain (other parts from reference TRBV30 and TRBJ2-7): SQTIHQWPATLVQPVGSPLSLECTVEGTSNPNLYWYRQAAGRGLQLLFYSVGIGQISSEVPQNLSASRPQDRQFILSSKKLLLSDSGFYLCAWSVPTVYEQYFGPGTRLTVT.

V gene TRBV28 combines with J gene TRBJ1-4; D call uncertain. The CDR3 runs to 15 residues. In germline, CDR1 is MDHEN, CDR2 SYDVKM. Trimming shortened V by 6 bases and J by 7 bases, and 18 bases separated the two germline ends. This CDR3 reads CASRSPSGYGEKLFF. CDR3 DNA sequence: TGTGCCAGCAGGAGCCCCTCGGGTTACGGTGAAAAACTGTTTTTT.

The CDR3 here is CSVGSGGAAFF. Here the CDR3 DNA reads TGCAGCGTTGGGTCAGGGGGCGCGGCTTTCTTT. J is TRBJ1-1 and V is TRBV29-1, with 8 bases that match TRBD1. CDR3 size: 11 residues. V dropped 4 bases and J dropped 11; count of bases not matched to a gene: 6. Germline V gene sequence: CDR1 SQVTM, CDR2 ANQGSEA.

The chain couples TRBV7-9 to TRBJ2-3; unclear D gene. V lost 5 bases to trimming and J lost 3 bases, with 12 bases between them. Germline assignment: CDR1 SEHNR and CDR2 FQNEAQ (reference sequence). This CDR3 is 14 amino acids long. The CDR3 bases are TGTGCCAGCAGCCCTGATCTGAGAACAGATACGCAGTATTTT. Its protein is CASSPDLRTDTQYF.

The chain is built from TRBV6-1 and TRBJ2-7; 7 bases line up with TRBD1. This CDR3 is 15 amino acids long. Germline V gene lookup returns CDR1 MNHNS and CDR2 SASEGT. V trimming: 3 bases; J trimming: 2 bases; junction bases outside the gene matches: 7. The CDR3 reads CASSEEGGRAYEQYF. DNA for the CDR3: TGTGCCAGCAGTGAGGAAGGGGGCAGGGCCTACGAGCAGTACTTC.

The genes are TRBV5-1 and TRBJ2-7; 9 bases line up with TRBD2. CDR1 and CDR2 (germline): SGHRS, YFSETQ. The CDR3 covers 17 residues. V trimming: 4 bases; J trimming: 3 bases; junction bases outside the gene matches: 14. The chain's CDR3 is CASSPGGTSRSYYEQYF. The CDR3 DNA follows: TGCGCCAGCAGCCCGGGGGGGACTAGCCGATCCTACTACGAGCAGTACTTC. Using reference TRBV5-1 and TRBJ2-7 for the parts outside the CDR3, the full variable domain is KAGVTQTPRYLIKTRGQQVTLSCSPISGHRSVSWYQQTPGQGLQFLFEYFSETQRNKGNFPGRFSGRQFSNSRSEMNVSTLELGDSALYLCASSPGGTSRSYYEQYFGPGTRLTVT.

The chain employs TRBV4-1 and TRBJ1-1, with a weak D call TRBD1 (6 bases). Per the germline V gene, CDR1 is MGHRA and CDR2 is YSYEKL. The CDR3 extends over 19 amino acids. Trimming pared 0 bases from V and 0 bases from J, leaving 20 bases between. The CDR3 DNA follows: TGCGCCAGCAGCCAAGAAAGCCACTCCCGACAGGTCATGAACACTGAAGCTTTCTTT. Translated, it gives CASSQESHSRQVMNTEAFF.

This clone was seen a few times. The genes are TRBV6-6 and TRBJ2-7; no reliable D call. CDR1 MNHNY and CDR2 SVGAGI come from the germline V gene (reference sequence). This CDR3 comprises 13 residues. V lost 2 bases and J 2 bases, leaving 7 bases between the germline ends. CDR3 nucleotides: TGTGCCAGCAGTTACCTATTAACCTACGAGCAGTACTTC. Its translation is CASSYLLTYEQYF.

The CDR3 is CASSSPTGTNGYTF. The CDR3 DNA follows: TGTGCCAGCAGTTCCCCGACAGGAACCAATGGCTACACCTTC. The chain uses TRBV27 and TRBJ1-2; perhaps TRBD1 as D (6 bases). This CDR3 is built from 14 residues. The germline V gene encodes CDR1 MNHEY and CDR2 SMNVEV (reference sequence). Deletions cut 4 bases from V and 6 bases from J, with 15 bases between.

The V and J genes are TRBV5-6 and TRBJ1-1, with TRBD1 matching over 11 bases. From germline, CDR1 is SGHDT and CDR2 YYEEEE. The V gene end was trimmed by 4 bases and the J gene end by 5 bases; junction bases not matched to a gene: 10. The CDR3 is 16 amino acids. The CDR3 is CASSVGTGGFLTEAFF. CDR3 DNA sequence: TGTGCCAGCAGCGTGGGGACAGGGGGGTTCCTTACTGAAGCTTTCTTT.

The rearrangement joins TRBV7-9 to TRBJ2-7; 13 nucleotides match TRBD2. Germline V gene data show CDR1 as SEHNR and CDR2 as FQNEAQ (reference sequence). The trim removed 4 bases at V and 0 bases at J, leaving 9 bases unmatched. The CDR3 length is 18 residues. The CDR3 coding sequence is TGTGCCAGCAGCTCTCCGGGACTAGCGGGGTCGAGCTCCTACGAGCAGTACTTC. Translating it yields CASSSPGLAGSSSYEQYF.

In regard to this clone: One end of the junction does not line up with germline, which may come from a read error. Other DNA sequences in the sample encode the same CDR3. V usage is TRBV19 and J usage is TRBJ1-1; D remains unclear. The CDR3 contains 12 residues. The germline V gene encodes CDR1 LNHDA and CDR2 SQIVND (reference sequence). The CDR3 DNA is TGTGCCAGTATGTTGATCGGTCCTGAAGCTTTTTTT. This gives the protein CASMLIGPEAFF.

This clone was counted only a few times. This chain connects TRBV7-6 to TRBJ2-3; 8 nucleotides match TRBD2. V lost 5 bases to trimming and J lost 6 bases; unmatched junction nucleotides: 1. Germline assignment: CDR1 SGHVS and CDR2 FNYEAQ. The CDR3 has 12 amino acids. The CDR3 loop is CASSPGGDTQYF. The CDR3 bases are TGTGCCAGCAGCCCGGGGGGGGATACGCAGTATTTT.

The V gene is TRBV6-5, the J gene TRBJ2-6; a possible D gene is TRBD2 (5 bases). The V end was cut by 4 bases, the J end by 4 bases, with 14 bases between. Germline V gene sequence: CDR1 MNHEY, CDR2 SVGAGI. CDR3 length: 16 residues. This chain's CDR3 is CASSLFRSGGANVLTF. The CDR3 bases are TGTGCCAGCAGTTTATTCAGGAGCGGAGGGGCCAACGTCCTGACTTTC.

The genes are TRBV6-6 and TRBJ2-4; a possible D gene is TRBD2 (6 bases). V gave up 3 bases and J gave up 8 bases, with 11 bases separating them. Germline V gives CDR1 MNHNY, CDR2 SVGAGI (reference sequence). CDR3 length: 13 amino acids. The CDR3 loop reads CASSYKGGHIQYF. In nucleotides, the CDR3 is TGTGCCAGCAGTTATAAAGGAGGGCACATTCAGTACTTC.

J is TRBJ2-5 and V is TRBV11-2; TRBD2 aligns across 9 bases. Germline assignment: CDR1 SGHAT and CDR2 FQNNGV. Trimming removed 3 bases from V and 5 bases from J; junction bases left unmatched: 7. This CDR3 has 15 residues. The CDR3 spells CASSFGSGGQETQYF. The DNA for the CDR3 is TGTGCCAGCAGCTTCGGTAGCGGGGGCCAGGAGACCCAGTACTTC.

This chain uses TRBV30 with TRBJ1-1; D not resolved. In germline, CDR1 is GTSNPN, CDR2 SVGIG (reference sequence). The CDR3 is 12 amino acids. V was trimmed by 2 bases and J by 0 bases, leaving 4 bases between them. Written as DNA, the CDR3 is TGTGCCTGGAGTATTATGAACACTGAAGCTTTCTTT. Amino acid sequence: CAWSIMNTEAFF.

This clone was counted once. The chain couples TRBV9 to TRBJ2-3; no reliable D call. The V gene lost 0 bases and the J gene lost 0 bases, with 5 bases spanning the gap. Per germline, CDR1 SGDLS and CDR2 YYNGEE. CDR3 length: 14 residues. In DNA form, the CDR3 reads TGTGCCAGCAGCGTAGCTCCTAGCACAGATACGCAGTATTTT. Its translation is CASSVAPSTDTQYF.

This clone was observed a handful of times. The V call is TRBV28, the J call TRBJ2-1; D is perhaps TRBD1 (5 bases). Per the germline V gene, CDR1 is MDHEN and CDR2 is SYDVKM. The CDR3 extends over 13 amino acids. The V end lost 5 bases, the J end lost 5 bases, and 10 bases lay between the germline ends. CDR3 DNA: TGTGCCAGCAGTCCTGACAGCCACAATGAGCAGTTCTTC. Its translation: CASSPDSHNEQFF.

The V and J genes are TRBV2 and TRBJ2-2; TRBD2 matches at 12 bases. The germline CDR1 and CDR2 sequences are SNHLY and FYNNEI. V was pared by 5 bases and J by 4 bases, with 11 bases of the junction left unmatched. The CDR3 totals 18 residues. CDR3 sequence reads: CASSFPLAGGTSTGELFF. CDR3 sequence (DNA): TGTGCCAGCAGTTTCCCACTAGCGGGGGGCACCTCCACCGGGGAGCTGTTTTTT.

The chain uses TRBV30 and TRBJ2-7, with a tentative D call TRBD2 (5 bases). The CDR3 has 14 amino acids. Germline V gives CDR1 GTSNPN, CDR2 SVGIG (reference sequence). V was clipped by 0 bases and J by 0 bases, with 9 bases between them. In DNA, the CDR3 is TGTGCCTGGAGTGTTAGGACTTACTCCTACGAGCAGTACTTC. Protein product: CAWSVRTYSYEQYF.

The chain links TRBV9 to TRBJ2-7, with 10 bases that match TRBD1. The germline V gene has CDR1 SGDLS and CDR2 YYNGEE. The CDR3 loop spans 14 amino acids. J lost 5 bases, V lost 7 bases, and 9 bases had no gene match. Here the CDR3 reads CASSRGQGSHEQYF. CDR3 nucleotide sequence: TGTGCCAGCTCACGGGGACAGGGGAGCCACGAGCAGTACTTC.

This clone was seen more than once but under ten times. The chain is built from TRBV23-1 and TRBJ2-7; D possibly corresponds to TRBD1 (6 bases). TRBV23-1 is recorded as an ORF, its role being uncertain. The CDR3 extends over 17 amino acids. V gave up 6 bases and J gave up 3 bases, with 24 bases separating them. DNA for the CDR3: TGCGCCAGCAGCGCAACTAAGATCGGGACACCATACTACGAGCAGTACTTC. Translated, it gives CASSATKIGTPYYEQYF.

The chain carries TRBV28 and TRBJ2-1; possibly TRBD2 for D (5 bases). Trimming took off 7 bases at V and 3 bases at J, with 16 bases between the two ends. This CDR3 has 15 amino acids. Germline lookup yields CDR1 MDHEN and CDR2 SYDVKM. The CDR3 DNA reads TGTGCCAGCACCCCCACTAGTTTGGTCTACAATGAGCAGTTCTTC. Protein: CASTPTSLVYNEQFF.

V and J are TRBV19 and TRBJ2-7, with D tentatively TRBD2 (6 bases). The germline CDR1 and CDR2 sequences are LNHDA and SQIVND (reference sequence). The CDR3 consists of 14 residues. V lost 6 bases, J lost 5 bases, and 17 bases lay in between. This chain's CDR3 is CASRVSGVSNEQYF. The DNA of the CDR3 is TGTGCCAGTAGGGTGTCGGGGGTGTCCAACGAGCAGTACTTC.

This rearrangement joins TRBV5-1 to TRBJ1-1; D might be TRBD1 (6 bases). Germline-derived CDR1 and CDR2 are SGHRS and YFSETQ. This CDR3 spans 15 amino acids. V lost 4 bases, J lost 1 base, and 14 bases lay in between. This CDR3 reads CASSPGQGWNTEAFF. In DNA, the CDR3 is TGCGCCAGCAGCCCCGGCCAGGGGTGGAACACTGAAGCTTTCTTT. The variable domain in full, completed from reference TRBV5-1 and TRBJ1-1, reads KAGVTQTPRYLIKTRGQQVTLSCSPISGHRSVSWYQQTPGQGLQFLFEYFSETQRNKGNFPGRFSGRQFSNSRSEMNVSTLELGDSALYLCASSPGQGWNTEAFFGQGTRLTVV.